The rows below give T cell receptor beta chains drawn from one sample of a study of blood T cell repertoires in COVID-19. Here immunoSEQ multiplex PCR was the method, and the copy in TCRdb shows in-frame clones only, minus some. The sample lists a few hundred thousand clones, 88% seen once, with 10% to 12% in the top ten. The sample comprised peripheral blood. The receptor source for this set is a woman aged 25-40 years with COVID-19, enrolled during active disease. The CDR3 runs from the conserved cysteine through the conserved F or W. D genes are given only for firm matches.

v_call	d_call	j_call	cdr3_aa
TRBV5-8	NA	TRBJ2-7	CASSLTGSYEQYF
TRBV5-6	NA	TRBJ2-5	CASSLYEGGVRGNF
TRBV12-5	NA	TRBJ1-3	CASGLVPQFSGNTIYF
TRBV6-2/TRBV6-3	NA	TRBJ1-5	CASSYSGSGLGGNQPQHF
TRBV19	TRBD1	TRBJ1-3	CASIRDPGQGVEANTIYF
TRBV7-9	TRBD2	TRBJ2-3	CASSLSASGRAADTQYF
TRBV27	NA	TRBJ1-6	CASSFWGVGGLGTSPLHF
TRBV19	NA	TRBJ2-7	CASSSPGRSYEQYF
TRBV6-1	TRBD2	TRBJ2-3	CASSEASGSPDTQYF
TRBV7-9	NA	TRBJ1-3	CASSFREGNTIYF
TRBV2	TRBD2	TRBJ2-3	CASSGLAGSTDTQYF
TRBV30	NA	TRBJ1-2	CAWSVGWSGDGYTF
TRBV7-2	TRBD2	TRBJ2-1	CASSLFAGGRLGQFF
TRBV30	NA	TRBJ2-7	CAWSVEVGYYEQYF
TRBV5-6	TRBD2	TRBJ2-1	CASSPGLAEQYNEQFF
TRBV7-9	TRBD1	TRBJ1-5	CASSFYRGSNQPQHF
TRBV7-7	TRBD1	TRBJ1-2	CASSLAHRGQDTVGNGYTF
TRBV15	TRBD2	TRBJ2-1	CATSRDIGGSSYNEQFF
TRBV6-2/TRBV6-3	NA	TRBJ1-4	CASSSWAELGLFF
TRBV9	TRBD2	TRBJ2-3	CASSVSHSSGRADTQYF
TRBV28	NA	TRBJ2-1	CASIKSAGALSYNEQFF
TRBV6-4	NA	TRBJ1-1	CASSDSPQGTSEAFF
TRBV5-1	TRBD1	TRBJ1-2	CASSPSGQSGYGYTF
TRBV6-5	NA	TRBJ2-7	CASSFARGVHEQYF
TRBV3-1/TRBV3-2	NA	TRBJ2-2	CASSQIAGTNTGELFF
TRBV18	NA	TRBJ2-1	CASSPPGLSSYNEQFF
TRBV27	NA	TRBJ2-2	CASISDTGELFF
TRBV25-1	TRBD1	TRBJ2-7	CASSEYFQGASYEQYF
TRBV6-5	NA	TRBJ1-2	CASSPNTGYTF
TRBV19	TRBD1	TRBJ1-5	CASRPRTGSNQPQHF
TRBV18	NA	TRBJ1-6	CASSQAGGSPLHF
TRBV11-2	NA	TRBJ2-7	CASSLVQTYEQYF
TRBV29-1	NA	TRBJ2-7	CSVEDRSLAEQYF
TRBV27	NA	TRBJ1-6	CASSFLGLNNSPLHF
TRBV12-5	NA	TRBJ2-5	CASGLVRDGRETVETQYF
TRBV12-3/TRBV12-4	NA	TRBJ2-1	CASSLIVNEQFF
TRBV2	TRBD2	TRBJ2-4	CASSHGVAGWIQYF
TRBV30	NA	TRBJ2-7	CAWSVLGYEQYF
TRBV15	NA	TRBJ2-2	CATSSPFAGPNTGELFF
TRBV3-1/TRBV3-2	NA	TRBJ1-6	CASSPGTPDNSPLHF
TRBV5-1	TRBD1	TRBJ2-5	CASSPGTGRGETQYF
TRBV9	TRBD2	TRBJ2-1	CASSVAGTSGIYEQFF
TRBV4-1	TRBD2	TRBJ2-5	CASSQERIGASGIQETQYF
TRBV11-3	TRBD2	TRBJ2-7	CASSPGTSNSYEQYF
TRBV9	NA	TRBJ2-5	CASSPSLRFETQYF
TRBV7-2	NA	TRBJ2-2	CASSRTSGRLRTGELFF
TRBV7-9	TRBD1	TRBJ2-7	CASSLVGRGQASGSYEQYF
TRBV29-1	TRBD2	TRBJ2-3	CSARTSGSTDTQYF